This is a list of T cell receptor beta chains from one sample in a study of T cells after yellow fever vaccination. Each CDR3 protein is one row after TCRdb ran MiXCR on the 5' RACE reads. The sample has around 310,000 distinct CDR3 sequences; approximately 3.9% are singletons. The source was PBMCs, collected on the day of the yellow fever booster vaccination. The origin of the receptors is a man in his late teens or twenties who received the YFV17D yellow fever vaccine. Each CDR3 is given with its conserved first and last residue. The order of the fields is D gene, clone size, J gene, V gene, CDR3 protein, CDR3 DNA. D genes are given only for firm matches. The size field is filled for only some rows; it gives once, few, many or a size class.

D: -; size: many; J: TRBJ2-1; V: TRBV21-1; CDR3: CASRASWLYNEQFF; DNA: TGTGCCAGCAGGGCGTCGTGGTTGTACAATGAGCAGTTCTTC
D: -; size: -; J: TRBJ1-4; V: TRBV18; CDR3: CASSPPGSTTNEKLFF; DNA: TGTGCCAGCTCACCCCCCGGCAGCACAACTAATGAAAAACTGTTTTTT
D: -; size: -; J: TRBJ2-1; V: TRBV21-1; CDR3: CASSKSTYNEQFF; DNA: TGTGCCAGCAGCAAAAGTACCTACAATGAGCAGTTCTTC
D: -; size: -; J: TRBJ2-7; V: TRBV12-3/TRBV12-4; CDR3: CASSFGRAEQYF; DNA: TGTGCCAGCAGTTTTGGCAGGGCCGAGCAGTACTTC
D: -; size: few; J: TRBJ1-5; V: TRBV5-1; CDR3: CASSSQGGQPQHF; DNA: TGCGCCAGCAGCTCGCAGGGAGGTCAGCCCCAGCATTTT
D: TRBD2; size: many; J: TRBJ2-7; V: TRBV2; CDR3: CASSGTSGASYEQYF; DNA: TGTGCCAGCAGCGGTACTAGCGGCGCCTCCTACGAGCAGTACTTC
D: TRBD1; size: -; J: TRBJ1-4; V: TRBV6-5; CDR3: CASRPGQINEKLFF; DNA: TGTGCCAGCAGACCGGGACAGATTAATGAAAAACTGTTTTTT
D: -; size: many; J: TRBJ1-1; V: TRBV20-1; CDR3: CSKRASGDTEAFF; DNA: TGCAGTAAGCGGGCCTCGGGGGACACTGAAGCTTTCTTT
D: TRBD1; size: many; J: TRBJ1-6; V: TRBV5-5; CDR3: CASSLQGFNSPLHF; DNA: TGTGCCAGCAGCCTACAGGGGTTCAATTCACCCCTCCACTTT
D: TRBD1; size: few; J: TRBJ1-2; V: TRBV20-1; CDR3: CSAGGTGPNYGYTF; DNA: TGCAGTGCTGGAGGGACAGGTCCTAACTATGGCTACACCTTC
D: -; size: many; J: TRBJ1-5; V: TRBV29-1; CDR3: CSVGDTLDQPQHF; DNA: TGCAGCGTGGGGGACACCTTAGATCAGCCCCAGCATTTT
D: -; size: few; J: TRBJ2-7; V: TRBV5-1; CDR3: CASSLPDSLYEQYF; DNA: TGCGCCAGCAGTCTCCCGGACTCCCTCTACGAGCAGTACTTC
D: TRBD1; size: many; J: TRBJ2-3; V: TRBV20-1; CDR3: CSAPDRAYTDTQYF; DNA: TGCAGTGCACCGGACAGGGCCTACACAGATACGCAGTATTTT
D: -; size: many; J: TRBJ1-2; V: TRBV7-2; CDR3: CASSSQSYGYTF; DNA: TGTGCCAGCAGCTCACAGTCCTATGGCTACACCTTC
D: -; size: -; J: TRBJ2-7; V: TRBV2; CDR3: CASSGGYPPYEQYF; DNA: TGTGCCAGCAGTGGGGGGTACCCTCCCTACGAGCAGTACTTC
D: -; size: many; J: TRBJ2-1; V: TRBV21-1; CDR3: CAGEWERGF; DNA: TGTGCCGGGGAATGGGAGCGGGGGTTC
D: -; size: many; J: TRBJ1-1; V: TRBV5-1; CDR3: CASREDRTEAFF; DNA: TGCGCCAGCCGTGAAGACAGAACTGAAGCTTTCTTT
D: TRBD1; size: -; J: TRBJ2-1; V: TRBV24-1; CDR3: CATSESPGQGAGNEQFF; DNA: TGTGCCACCAGTGAGTCCCCGGGACAGGGGGCTGGAAATGAGCAGTTCTTC
D: -; size: many; J: TRBJ2-5; V: TRBV5-1; CDR3: CASSLAGGGETQYF; DNA: TGCGCCAGCAGCTTGGCCGGGGGCGGAGAGACCCAGTACTTC
D: TRBD1; size: many; J: TRBJ1-2; V: TRBV6-5; CDR3: CASSTTGTGEGPYTF; DNA: TGTGCCAGCAGCACCACCGGGACAGGGGAAGGACCTTACACCTTC
D: TRBD1; size: many; J: TRBJ1-4; V: TRBV5-1; CDR3: CASSRGQGSEKLFF; DNA: TGCGCCAGCAGCCGGGGACAGGGAAGCGAAAAACTGTTTTTT
D: -; size: -; J: TRBJ1-1; V: TRBV5-1; CDR3: CASSLYPEKEAFF; DNA: TGCGCCAGCAGCTTGTATCCGGAGAAAGAAGCTTTCTTT
D: -; size: -; J: TRBJ2-6; V: TRBV7-2; CDR3: CASVKGPFSGANVLTF; DNA: TGTGCCAGCGTCAAGGGACCGTTCTCTGGGGCCAACGTCCTGACTTTC
D: -; size: many; J: TRBJ1-1; V: TRBV2; CDR3: CASSVGTEAFF; DNA: TGTGCCAGCAGTGTTGGGACTGAAGCTTTCTTT
D: -; size: -; J: TRBJ1-6; V: TRBV15; CDR3: CATSRDLSRGSPLHF; DNA: TGTGCCACCAGCAGAGACCTGTCCAGGGGTTCACCCCTCCACTTT
D: -; size: few; J: TRBJ2-6; V: TRBV6-5; CDR3: CASSNALGATGANVLTF; DNA: TGTGCCAGCAGCAACGCTCTAGGGGCCACTGGGGCCAACGTCCTGACTTTC
D: -; size: -; J: TRBJ1-3; V: TRBV5-1; CDR3: CASSPQRASQPGNTIYF; DNA: TGCGCCAGCAGCCCGCAGAGGGCTTCCCAACCCGGAAACACCATATATTTT
D: -; size: -; J: TRBJ2-1; V: TRBV29-1; CDR3: CSVETGIGYNEQFF; DNA: TGCAGCGTTGAAACAGGGATCGGTTACAATGAGCAGTTCTTC
D: -; size: -; J: TRBJ1-1; V: TRBV18; CDR3: CASSPLGGGTEAFF; DNA: TGTGCCAGCTCACCATTGGGGGGAGGCACTGAAGCTTTCTTT
D: -; size: -; J: TRBJ2-5; V: TRBV28; CDR3: CASTGAQRQLGAETQYF; DNA: TGTGCCAGCACCGGGGCTCAACGACAGTTGGGAGCGGAGACCCAGTACTTC
D: -; size: few; J: TRBJ1-1; V: TRBV7-2; CDR3: CASSLSEGTEAFF; DNA: TGTGCCAGCAGCTTATCGGAGGGAACTGAAGCTTTCTTT
D: -; size: few; J: TRBJ2-6; V: TRBV5-6; CDR3: CASSPPIAWGALGANVLTF; DNA: TGTGCCAGCAGCCCGCCAATAGCTTGGGGGGCGCTTGGGGCCAACGTCCTGACTTTC
D: -; size: many; J: TRBJ1-3; V: TRBV20-1; CDR3: CSAKPPASGNTIYF; DNA: TGCAGTGCGAAGCCGCCAGCCTCTGGAAACACCATATATTTT
D: -; size: -; J: TRBJ2-5; V: TRBV20-1; CDR3: CSASSRVQETQYF; DNA: TGCAGTGCTAGCTCCCGGGTCCAAGAGACCCAGTACTTC
D: -; size: many; J: TRBJ1-1; V: TRBV7-2; CDR3: CASSYPGDAEAFF; DNA: TGTGCCAGCAGCTACCCAGGAGACGCTGAAGCTTTCTTT
D: -; size: -; J: TRBJ1-6; V: TRBV3-1; CDR3: CASSQTGFPNSPLHF; DNA: TGTGCCAGCAGCCAAACGGGGTTCCCCAATTCACCCCTCCACTTT
D: -; size: few; J: TRBJ1-5; V: TRBV12-3/TRBV12-4; CDR3: CASSPFGTLNQPQHF; DNA: TGTGCCAGCAGTCCTTTCGGGACATTAAATCAGCCCCAGCATTTT
D: TRBD1; size: -; J: TRBJ1-2; V: TRBV6-5; CDR3: CASSSRTGPLVYGYTF; DNA: TGTGCCAGCAGTTCCCGGACAGGGCCGTTGGTCTATGGCTACACCTTC
D: TRBD1; size: many; J: TRBJ2-7; V: TRBV5-1; CDR3: CASSPGQGDEQYF; DNA: TGCGCCAGCAGCCCGGGACAGGGAGACGAGCAGTACTTC
D: -; size: many; J: TRBJ2-3; V: TRBV5-4; CDR3: CASKRARADTQYF; DNA: TGTGCCAGCAAGAGGGCGCGGGCAGATACGCAGTATTTT
D: -; size: many; J: TRBJ2-7; V: TRBV9; CDR3: CASSVVGGSYEQYF; DNA: TGTGCCAGCAGCGTAGTTGGCGGCTCCTACGAGCAGTACTTC
D: -; size: -; J: TRBJ2-3; V: TRBV6-5; CDR3: CASSYERGGLTDTQYF; DNA: TGTGCCAGCAGTTACGAAAGGGGGGGGCTGACAGATACGCAGTATTTT
D: TRBD2; size: -; J: TRBJ2-3; V: TRBV18; CDR3: CASSPPLAGADTQYF; DNA: TGTGCCAGCTCACCACCCCTAGCGGGGGCAGATACGCAGTATTTT
D: TRBD1; size: -; J: TRBJ1-2; V: TRBV7-2; CDR3: CASSYIGTGGNYGYTF; DNA: TGTGCCAGCAGCTATATCGGGACAGGGGGCAACTATGGCTACACCTTC
D: TRBD2; size: -; J: TRBJ2-1; V: TRBV9; CDR3: CASSEPSEGSGWGEQFF; DNA: TGTGCCAGCAGCGAACCATCCGAGGGTAGCGGGTGGGGGGAGCAGTTCTTC
D: -; size: -; J: TRBJ1-2; V: TRBV20-1; CDR3: CSARVVTAGTYGYTF; DNA: TGCAGTGCTAGAGTAGTGACGGCGGGCACCTATGGCTACACCTTC
D: -; size: few; J: TRBJ2-5; V: TRBV5-5; CDR3: CASSLVDTETQYF; DNA: TGTGCCAGCAGCTTGGTAGACACAGAGACCCAGTACTTC
D: TRBD2; size: many; J: TRBJ2-1; V: TRBV3-1; CDR3: CASSRVAGYNEQFF; DNA: TGTGCCAGCAGCCGAGTAGCGGGGTACAATGAGCAGTTCTTC
D: -; size: many; J: TRBJ2-3; V: TRBV20-1; CDR3: CSARDLLARTDTQYF; DNA: TGCAGTGCTAGAGATTTACTAGCCCGCACAGATACGCAGTATTTT
D: -; size: few; J: TRBJ1-1; V: TRBV20-1; CDR3: CSAVKPWAVNTEAFF; DNA: TGCAGTGCTGTAAAACCCTGGGCGGTGAACACTGAAGCTTTCTTT
D: -; size: many; J: TRBJ1-5; V: TRBV20-1; CDR3: CSASPDSNQPQHF; DNA: TGCAGTGCTAGTCCCGACAGCAATCAGCCCCAGCATTTT
D: TRBD1; size: -; J: TRBJ1-3; V: TRBV18; CDR3: CASSPPGTGPSGNTIYF; DNA: TGTGCCAGCTCACCACCGGGGACAGGCCCCTCTGGAAACACCATATATTTT